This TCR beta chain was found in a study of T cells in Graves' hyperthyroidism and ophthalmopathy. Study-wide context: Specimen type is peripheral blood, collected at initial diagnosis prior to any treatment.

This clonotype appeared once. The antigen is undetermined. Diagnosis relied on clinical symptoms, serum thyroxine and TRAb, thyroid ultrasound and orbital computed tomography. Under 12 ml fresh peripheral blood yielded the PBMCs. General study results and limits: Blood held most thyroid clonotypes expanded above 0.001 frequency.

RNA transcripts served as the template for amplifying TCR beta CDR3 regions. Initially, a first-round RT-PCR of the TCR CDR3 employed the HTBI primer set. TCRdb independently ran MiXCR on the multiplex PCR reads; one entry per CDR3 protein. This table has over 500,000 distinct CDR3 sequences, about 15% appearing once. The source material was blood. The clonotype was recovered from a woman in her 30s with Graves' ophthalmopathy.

CDR3 in amino acids: CASSFRGFDEQFF. The DNA for the CDR3 is TGTGCCAGCAGTTTCAGGGGTTTCGATGAGCAGTTCTTC. The chain is built from TRBV27 and TRBJ2-1; D is perhaps TRBD1 (6 bases). The CDR3 sequence is 13 residues long. CDR1 is MNHEY, CDR2 SMNVEV, per germline (reference sequence). With 3 bases removed from V and 8 bases from J, the gap between germline ends came to 11 bases.